This passage covers 7 T cell receptor beta chains from one sample sequenced in a study of blood T cell repertoires in COVID-19. Sequenced by immunoSEQ multiplex PCR; TCRdb stores in-frame clones only, minus some. This sample has more than 80,000 clones, with 80% to 90% found just once. The sequenced sample consisted of peripheral blood. The receptors shown here come from an older man with acute or convalescent COVID-19.

The V gene is TRBV24-1, the J gene TRBJ2-1; D is perhaps TRBD2 (6 bases). Germline values: CDR1 KGHDR, CDR2 SFDVKD. The CDR3 length is 16 residues. Trimming left V 3 bases short and J 3 bases short, with 14 bases between. For the CDR3, the DNA is TGTGCCACCAGTGATATGGGCGGGGAGTACTACAATGAGCAGTTCTTC. Translated: CATSDMGGEYYNEQFF.

The chain carries TRBV27 and TRBJ1-1, with a weak D call TRBD1 (6 bases). Trimming removed 3 bases from V and 4 bases from J, with 9 bases in between. This CDR3 has 13 amino acids. In germline, CDR1 is MNHEY, CDR2 SMNVEV (reference sequence). The CDR3: CASSFPGATEAFF. DNA of the CDR3: TGTGCCAGCAGTTTTCCAGGGGCCACTGAAGCTTTCTTT.

The chain recombines TRBV6-5 with TRBJ2-5; weak D call: TRBD1 (6 bases). The CDR3 sequence is 13 residues long. Trimming removed 7 bases from V and 4 bases from J, with 13 bases in between. Germline assignment: CDR1 MNHEY and CDR2 SVGAGI. DNA for the CDR3: TGTGCCAGCAATAAACAGGGTAGAGAGACCCAGTACTTC. Translation gives CASNKQGRETQYF.

The CDR3 reads CASSLAGGSRLAGLSSYNEQFF. The CDR3 DNA reads as TGTGCCAGCAGCTTAGCAGGGGGATCGAGACTAGCGGGGCTAAGCTCCTACAATGAGCAGTTCTTC. V and J are TRBV7-2 and TRBJ2-1; TRBD2 aligns across 11 bases. CDR3 length: 22 amino acids. The V and J ends lost 0 bases and 0 bases, in that order; junction bases with no gene match: 16. Germline-derived CDR1 and CDR2 are SGHTA and FQGNSA.

The chain uses TRBV5-1 and TRBJ1-2, with D unclear. Germline CDR1 reads SGHRS; CDR2 reads YFSETQ. V was cut by 1 base and J by 0 bases, with 7 bases left in between. The CDR3 runs to 14 residues. DNA for the CDR3: TGCGCCAGCAGCTTGTCCCAAACTAACTATGGCTACACCTTC. It translates to CASSLSQTNYGYTF.

The chain uses TRBV28 and TRBJ1-5, with unresolved D. The CDR3 extends over 15 amino acids. Germline CDR1 is MDHEN and CDR2 is SYDVKM. V shed 3 bases and J shed 0 bases, with 9 bases lying between them. The CDR3: CASSFSRYSNQPQHF. The CDR3 DNA sequence: TGTGCCAGCAGTTTTTCGAGATATAGCAATCAGCCCCAGCATTTT.

The chain carries TRBV18 and TRBJ2-7; 9 bases line up with TRBD2. Germline CDR1 reads KGHSH; CDR2 reads LQKENI. The CDR3 is made up of 15 amino acids. The trim removed 0 bases at V and 0 bases at J, leaving 0 bases unmatched. This chain's CDR3 is CASSPPSGSSYEQYF. The CDR3 DNA is TGTGCCAGCTCACCACCTAGCGGGAGCTCCTACGAGCAGTACTTC.